The entry below gives a single T cell receptor (beta chain) sequence along with its context. Its antigen remains unidentified. Sequencing was preceded by expansion of antigen-specific CD4+ T cells with viral peptide pools in the ViraFEST assay. Having been cultured for around nine days, the cells underwent CD4+ T cell isolation. SARS-CoV-2 infection was confirmed by PCR in the person between March and December 2020. Both day 3 and day 7 saw half the medium replaced with IL-2 medium. The sample belongs to a study of vaccination effects on CD4 cells after COVID-19. Study background: Samples came from two convalescent patients 16 days and one week before vaccination.

The germline V gene has CDR1 SGDLS and CDR2 YYNGEE. This CDR3 has 16 amino acids. With 3 bases removed from V and 4 bases from J, the gap between germline ends came to 14 bases. Profiled with immunoSEQ multiplex PCR; TCRdb holds only in-frame clones, not every one. The table includes 22,000 or so clones, under 75% detected once. Study-wide findings and caveats: The post-vaccine spike-reactive clones of convalescents showed a predominance of new vaccine-induced clones. Pronounced clonal contraction occurred in clones induced by infection and by vaccine late after vaccination.

Sample: CD4+ T cells from PBMCs cultured with a peptide pool, taken before COVID-19 vaccination. The chain is built from TRBV9 and TRBJ1-6, with D perhaps matching TRBD1 (5 bases). The receptor was isolated from a human donor who had a prior SARS-CoV-2 infection. The CDR3 reads CASSEGNSIYNSPLHF. In DNA form, the CDR3 reads TGTGCCAGCAGCGAGGGGAACTCAATTTATAATTCACCCCTCCACTTT. Using reference TRBV9 and TRBJ1-6 for the parts outside the CDR3, the full variable domain is DSGVTQTPKHLITATGQRVTLRCSPRSGDLSVYWYQQSLDQGLQFLIQYYNGEERAKGNILERFSAQQFPDLHSELNLSSLELGDSALYFCASSEGNSIYNSPLHFGNGTRLTVT.